This is a list of T cell receptor beta chains from one sample in a study of control samples from healthy donors and cancer patients. Clones were read by immunoSEQ multiplex PCR, and TCRdb kept only the in-frame ones, dropping some. The sample lists 77,000 or so clones, 90% to 95% occurring once. What was sequenced was blood. These TCRs come from a man aged 30 to 45 in good health. The CDR3 runs from the conserved cysteine through the conserved F or W. Each record gives: clone size, V gene, CDR3 length, J gene, D gene, CDR3 DNA, CDR3 protein. A D gene is named only where the DNA matches it firmly. Expanded clones get a size class; other rows say once, few or many, or leave the size out.

abundance: -
v_gene: TRBV21-1
len: 11
j_gene: TRBJ1-1
d_gene: -
CDR3nt: TGTGCCAGCAGCGTCCGGGACAAGACTTTCTTT
CDR3aa: CASSVRDKTFF

abundance: -
v_gene: TRBV21-1
len: 18
j_gene: TRBJ2-7
d_gene: -
CDR3nt: TGTGCCAGCAGCAAATCAGTACTACAGACACCCGGGGTATTGAAGCAGTACTTC
CDR3aa: CASSKSVLQTPGVLKQYF

abundance: -
v_gene: TRBV28
len: 15
j_gene: TRBJ1-4
d_gene: -
CDR3nt: TGTGCCAGCAGTTTACGGACATTTTCGTCTGAAAAACTGTTTTTT
CDR3aa: CASSLRTFSSEKLFF

abundance: -
v_gene: TRBV9
len: 15
j_gene: TRBJ2-5
d_gene: -
CDR3nt: TGTGCCAGCAGCGTAGGAGGGTTGGGCCAAGAGACCCAGTACTTC
CDR3aa: CASSVGGLGQETQYF

abundance: -
v_gene: TRBV14
len: 13
j_gene: TRBJ2-7
d_gene: -
CDR3nt: TGTGCCAGCAGCCGTCCGGGACACTACGAGCAGTACTTC
CDR3aa: CASSRPGHYEQYF

abundance: -
v_gene: TRBV6-5
len: 13
j_gene: TRBJ2-4
d_gene: -
CDR3nt: TGTGCCAGCAGTTCTGGGGGCGGAAACATTCAGTACTTC
CDR3aa: CASSSGGGNIQYF

abundance: -
v_gene: TRBV28
len: 11
j_gene: TRBJ1-2
d_gene: TRBD1
CDR3nt: TGTGCCAGCACCCGCGGGACAGACTACACCTTC
CDR3aa: CASTRGTDYTF

abundance: -
v_gene: TRBV30
len: 12
j_gene: TRBJ2-7
d_gene: -
CDR3nt: TGTGCCTGGAGGGCCCAAACCTACGAGCAGTACTTC
CDR3aa: CAWRAQTYEQYF

abundance: -
v_gene: TRBV11-2
len: 14
j_gene: TRBJ1-2
d_gene: -
CDR3nt: TGTGCCAGCAGGGTGGACAGTAAACTTTATGGCTACACCTTC
CDR3aa: CASRVDSKLYGYTF

abundance: -
v_gene: TRBV9
len: 13
j_gene: TRBJ2-5
d_gene: -
CDR3nt: TGTGCCAGCAGCGTAGGGAGTGGGGAGACCCAGTACTTC
CDR3aa: CASSVGSGETQYF

abundance: -
v_gene: TRBV3-1/TRBV3-2
len: 17
j_gene: TRBJ2-5
d_gene: TRBD1
CDR3nt: TGTGCCAGCAGCGGATTTGGGGACAGGGGGCCCCAAGAGACCCAGTACTTC
CDR3aa: CASSGFGDRGPQETQYF

abundance: -
v_gene: TRBV7-2
len: 13
j_gene: TRBJ2-2
d_gene: -
CDR3nt: TGTGCCAGCAGCCCCCAGGGGGGCGGGGAGCTGTTTTTT
CDR3aa: CASSPQGGGELFF

abundance: few
v_gene: TRBV27
len: 14
j_gene: TRBJ2-7
d_gene: TRBD1
CDR3nt: TGTGCCAGCAGGGGGACAGGACCTTCCTACGAGCAGTACTTC
CDR3aa: CASRGTGPSYEQYF

abundance: -
v_gene: TRBV28
len: 16
j_gene: TRBJ2-2
d_gene: TRBD1
CDR3nt: TGTGCCAGCAGTTTTGGGGACAGGTGGTCGATCGGGGAGCTGTTTTTT
CDR3aa: CASSFGDRWSIGELFF

abundance: -
v_gene: TRBV6-2/TRBV6-3
len: 11
j_gene: TRBJ2-7
d_gene: -
CDR3nt: TGTGCCAGCAGTTACGAGTACGAGCAGTACTTC
CDR3aa: CASSYEYEQYF

abundance: -
v_gene: TRBV14
len: 16
j_gene: TRBJ2-1
d_gene: TRBD1
CDR3nt: TGTGCCAGCAGCCAAGGGGTTAGCACAGGGGGCAATGAGCAGTTCTTC
CDR3aa: CASSQGVSTGGNEQFF

abundance: -
v_gene: TRBV5-6
len: 14
j_gene: TRBJ2-7
d_gene: TRBD1
CDR3nt: TGTGCCAGCAGCGGGGACAGGGGATTCTACGAGCAGTACTTC
CDR3aa: CASSGDRGFYEQYF

abundance: -
v_gene: TRBV6-6
len: 15
j_gene: TRBJ1-3
d_gene: TRBD1
CDR3nt: TGTGCCAGCAGTTACCCGGACAGGGCGGGAAACACCATATATTTT
CDR3aa: CASSYPDRAGNTIYF

abundance: -
v_gene: TRBV25-1
len: 15
j_gene: TRBJ1-3
d_gene: -
CDR3nt: TGTGCCAGCAGTCACCCGTCCGCCTCTGGAAACACCATATATTTT
CDR3aa: CASSHPSASGNTIYF

abundance: -
v_gene: TRBV5-1
len: 16
j_gene: TRBJ2-1
d_gene: TRBD2
CDR3nt: TGCGCCAGCAGCTTTGAGGGACTAGCGGGCAGAAATGAGCAGTTCTTC
CDR3aa: CASSFEGLAGRNEQFF

abundance: -
v_gene: TRBV30
len: 14
j_gene: TRBJ2-1
d_gene: -
CDR3nt: TGTGCCTGGAGTCCGGGACTGCCCCACAATGAGCAGTTCTTC
CDR3aa: CAWSPGLPHNEQFF

abundance: -
v_gene: TRBV7-2
len: 14
j_gene: TRBJ2-5
d_gene: -
CDR3nt: TGTGCCAGCAGCTTTCTCGGACCCTCAGAGACCCAGTACTTC
CDR3aa: CASSFLGPSETQYF

abundance: -
v_gene: TRBV28
len: 14
j_gene: TRBJ1-2
d_gene: -
CDR3nt: TGTGCCAGCAGGTATAGGACAGCTAACTATGGCTACACCTTC
CDR3aa: CASRYRTANYGYTF

abundance: -
v_gene: TRBV11-2
len: 12
j_gene: TRBJ2-7
d_gene: -
CDR3nt: TGTGCCAGCAGCTTATACGTCTACGAGCAGTACTTC
CDR3aa: CASSLYVYEQYF

abundance: -
v_gene: TRBV27
len: 11
j_gene: TRBJ2-7
d_gene: -
CDR3nt: TGTGCCAGCCGAAGGGGGGGCGAGCAGTACTTC
CDR3aa: CASRRGGEQYF

abundance: -
v_gene: TRBV5-1
len: 16
j_gene: TRBJ2-3
d_gene: -
CDR3nt: TGCGCCAGCAGCTTGGCCAATCCTACTAGCACAGATACGCAGTATTTT
CDR3aa: CASSLANPTSTDTQYF

abundance: few
v_gene: TRBV3-1/TRBV3-2
len: 13
j_gene: TRBJ1-1
d_gene: -
CDR3nt: TGTGCCAGCAGCCAGGAGGGGGGTACTGAAGCTTTCTTT
CDR3aa: CASSQEGGTEAFF

abundance: -
v_gene: TRBV4-3
len: 17
j_gene: TRBJ2-2
d_gene: -
CDR3nt: TGCGCCAGCAGCCAAGTACTAATGGGGGACGGCACCGGGGAGCTGTTTTTT
CDR3aa: CASSQVLMGDGTGELFF

abundance: -
v_gene: TRBV6-5
len: 13
j_gene: TRBJ1-5
d_gene: -
CDR3nt: TGTGCCAGCAGTTACCTCTCGGGCCAGCCCCAGCATTTT
CDR3aa: CASSYLSGQPQHF

abundance: -
v_gene: TRBV6-5
len: 12
j_gene: TRBJ1-2
d_gene: TRBD1
CDR3nt: TGTGCCAGCAGATTGGACAGGGGGGGCTACACCTTC
CDR3aa: CASRLDRGGYTF

abundance: -
v_gene: TRBV19
len: 14
j_gene: TRBJ1-5
d_gene: -
CDR3nt: TGTGCCAGTAGCCGGAGGGGTGGCAATCAGCCCCAGCATTTT
CDR3aa: CASSRRGGNQPQHF

abundance: few
v_gene: TRBV15
len: 11
j_gene: TRBJ2-7
d_gene: -
CDR3nt: TGTGCCACCAGCGGTTCCTACGAGCAGTACTTC
CDR3aa: CATSGSYEQYF

abundance: -
v_gene: TRBV7-2
len: 15
j_gene: TRBJ2-7
d_gene: TRBD1
CDR3nt: TGTGCCAGCACCCTACTCGGGACAGGCCCGTACGAGCAGTACTTC
CDR3aa: CASTLLGTGPYEQYF

abundance: -
v_gene: TRBV10-1
len: 15
j_gene: TRBJ1-1
d_gene: -
CDR3nt: TGCGCCAGCAGTGCTTCGGGTGCCTTGAACACTGAAGCTTTCTTT
CDR3aa: CASSASGALNTEAFF

abundance: once
v_gene: TRBV27
len: 14
j_gene: TRBJ2-7
d_gene: -
CDR3nt: TGTGCCAGCAGCCCACAGTGGGGTACCTACGAGCAGTACTTC
CDR3aa: CASSPQWGTYEQYF

abundance: -
v_gene: TRBV12-3/TRBV12-4
len: 13
j_gene: TRBJ1-1
d_gene: -
CDR3nt: TGTGCCAGCATCGACAGTCTTGGCACTGAAGCTTTCTTT
CDR3aa: CASIDSLGTEAFF

abundance: -
v_gene: TRBV5-1
len: 16
j_gene: TRBJ2-7
d_gene: TRBD2
CDR3nt: TGCGCCAGCAGCTTGGGCGGGACTAGCGGGACTTACGAGCAGTACTTC
CDR3aa: CASSLGGTSGTYEQYF

abundance: once
v_gene: TRBV18
len: 12
j_gene: TRBJ1-2
d_gene: -
CDR3nt: TGTGCCAGCTCACCTAGGGACGATGGCTACACCTTC
CDR3aa: CASSPRDDGYTF

abundance: -
v_gene: TRBV2
len: 12
j_gene: TRBJ2-7
d_gene: -
CDR3nt: TGTGCCAGCAGTGGACAGTCCTACGAGCAGTACTTC
CDR3aa: CASSGQSYEQYF

abundance: -
v_gene: TRBV7-9
len: 15
j_gene: TRBJ1-1
d_gene: -
CDR3nt: TGTGCCAGCAGCTTTTTCGGACCCCGGGTCACTGAAGCTTTCTTT
CDR3aa: CASSFFGPRVTEAFF

abundance: -
v_gene: TRBV12-3/TRBV12-4
len: 13
j_gene: TRBJ2-1
d_gene: TRBD2
CDR3nt: TGTGCCAGCACGGGGACTAGCGGGGGGCCCAACGTCTTC
CDR3aa: CASTGTSGGPNVF

abundance: -
v_gene: TRBV7-6
len: 15
j_gene: TRBJ2-1
d_gene: -
CDR3nt: TGTGCCAGCAGCTTAGACGCCGACCGCGGCAATGAGCAGTTCTTC
CDR3aa: CASSLDADRGNEQFF

abundance: -
v_gene: TRBV7-9
len: 14
j_gene: TRBJ2-5
d_gene: -
CDR3nt: TGTGCCAGCAGCCGGGACCTGTACCAAGAGACCCAGTACTTC
CDR3aa: CASSRDLYQETQYF

abundance: -
v_gene: TRBV20-1
len: 11
j_gene: TRBJ2-1
d_gene: -
CDR3nt: TGCAGTGCCCTTTGGAACAATGAGCAGTTCTTC
CDR3aa: CSALWNNEQFF

abundance: -
v_gene: TRBV25-1
len: 13
j_gene: TRBJ1-1
d_gene: -
CDR3nt: TGTGCCAGCAGTGAGGCCGGGAACACTGAAGCTTTCTTT
CDR3aa: CASSEAGNTEAFF

abundance: -
v_gene: TRBV5-4
len: 15
j_gene: TRBJ2-3
d_gene: TRBD1
CDR3nt: TGTGCCAGCGGTCACAGGGGAATGAGCACAGATACGCAGTATTTT
CDR3aa: CASGHRGMSTDTQYF

abundance: -
v_gene: TRBV29-1
len: 11
j_gene: TRBJ2-7
d_gene: -
CDR3nt: TGCAGCGCGACCAGGTCGGGAGAGCAGTACTTC
CDR3aa: CSATRSGEQYF

abundance: few
v_gene: TRBV28
len: 15
j_gene: TRBJ2-7
d_gene: -
CDR3nt: TGTGCCAGCAACCCAAACCGGGCCCTCTCCTACGAGCAGTACTTC
CDR3aa: CASNPNRALSYEQYF

abundance: -
v_gene: TRBV9
len: 15
j_gene: TRBJ2-3
d_gene: -
CDR3nt: TGTGCCAGCAGCGTACGGCCAGAAAGCACAGATACGCAGTATTTT
CDR3aa: CASSVRPESTDTQYF

abundance: -
v_gene: TRBV4-2
len: 18
j_gene: TRBJ2-1
d_gene: -
CDR3nt: TGTGCCAGCAGCCAAGACTCGTGGCGGTCGAGCGTCTACAATGAGCAGTTCTTC
CDR3aa: CASSQDSWRSSVYNEQFF

abundance: -
v_gene: TRBV27
len: 16
j_gene: TRBJ2-2
d_gene: -
CDR3nt: TGTGCCAGCAGTTTAGTCCCCGGGGGCGGCACCGGGGAGCTGTTTTTT
CDR3aa: CASSLVPGGGTGELFF

abundance: -
v_gene: TRBV4-1
len: 16
j_gene: TRBJ1-3
d_gene: TRBD1
CDR3nt: TGCGCCAGCAGCAGGGGACAGGGGCCCTCATCGGACACCATATATTTT
CDR3aa: CASSRGQGPSSDTIYF